The sequence of this T cell receptor (beta chain) was determined in a study of blood T cell repertoires in COVID-19 (dated by TCRdb to 2018 to 2021). About the investigation overall: Samples from collaborators originated in the United States, Italy and Spain and spanned both the acute and convalescent phases of COVID-19. Samples came from the ongoing ImmuneRACE study (first 160 participants) plus 1,254 subjects from 6 global collaborators. The material from the prospective study consisted of cDNA or gDNA derived from T cells, B-cell-depleted T cells, or PBMCs. HLA class I and class II types, where available, came from metadata supplied by the sample provider rather than from assay-based typing. Sample metadata almost always included a de-identified subject ID, COVID-19 status, age in years and sex. The repertoires were released in a freely available public database intended as a resource for research on the immune response to SARS-CoV-2. The dataset comprised deeply sampled blood TCRbeta repertoires from subjects exposed to, actively infected with, or recovered from COVID-19.

The collaborating institutions used their own protocols to collect whole blood in K2EDTA tubes. For TCRbeta analysis, collaborators shipped samples in one of three forms: frozen whole blood, isolated PBMCs, or DNA extracted from either of those sample types. Reading the germline V gene gives CDR1 SGHRS and CDR2 YFSETQ. Including cysteine and phenylalanine, the CDR3 has 16 amino acids. The DNA shown is the 48-base CDR3, in frame from base 1. Relative to germline, V is missing 3 bases and J is missing 5 bases, with 11 bases of the junction outside any gene match. Overall results and qualifications from the work: Clinical and demographic metadata were provided uncurated, with the amount varying by source and participant.

Comments on this clone: Which antigen it targets is not known. Base qualities are not recorded, but no much larger clone differs from it by a single base.

TCRbeta CDR3 regions were amplified from genomic DNA using the immunoSEQ Assay, a bias-controlled multiplex PCR. As for the authors' bioinformatics: Nucleated cell counts per sample were estimated from amplification of reference gene primers within the assay. To quantify the absolute abundance of each unique TCRbeta CDR3 rearrangement, sequence reads were collapsed and filtered. For each sample, productive Simpson clonality was calculated as the square root of Simpson's diversity index over productive rearrangements. The table was pulled from immuneACCESS by TCRdb, which kept in-frame rearrangements only. Such tables lose some clones; where checked, under half of the loss comes from unresolved V genes, and the rest has no known cause. For V, J and clone size, that table is used; D and trimming come from the DNA. Across this sample there are around 150,000 clones, with over 75% seen only once. About 3% of the sample lies in the top ten.

The material sequenced was peripheral blood. The sequence was collected from an older man with acute or convalescent COVID-19. Rearrangement joined TRBV5-1 to TRBJ2-5; TRBD2 matches 9 bases in the middle. The base sequence is TGCGCCAGCAGCTCCGGGACCCTAGCGGGGCAGGAGACCCAGTACTTC. Its protein is CASSSGTLAGQETQYF.